The 25 T cell receptor beta chains below come from one sample, sequenced in a study of T-cell memory formation after mild COVID-19. TCRdb called the 5' RACE reads again in MiXCR, with one record for every CDR3 protein. The sample gives hundreds of thousands of distinct CDR3 sequences, 20% to 25% of which show up once; about 21% is in the top ten. Sequencing was done on a sample of PBMCs or a T cell subset sorted from them (not recorded which). The receptors were gathered from a man between 18 and 29 years old who had mild COVID-19 (a few samples of this study predate the infection). Cell type and time point are not known.

J is TRBJ2-5 and V is TRBV7-8, with D possibly being TRBD2 (6 bases). The CDR3 totals 16 residues. V gave up 1 base and J gave up 1 base, with 13 bases separating them. CDR1 and CDR2 (germline): SGHVS, FQNEAQ. The CDR3 region is CASSLGGASAQETQYF. The DNA for the CDR3 is TGTGCCAGCAGCTTAGGGGGCGCTAGCGCCCAAGAGACCCAGTACTTC. The full variable domain, completed using reference TRBV7-8 and TRBJ2-5, is GAGVSQSPRYKVAKRGQDVALRCDPISGHVSLFWYQQALGQGPEFLTYFQNEAQLDKSGLPSDRFFAERPEGSVSTLKIQRTQQEDSAVYLCASSLGGASAQETQYFGPGTRLLVL.

This clonotype has more than one count but fewer than ten. V usage is TRBV5-4 and J usage is TRBJ2-2, with 8 bases aligning to TRBD2. The CDR3 is 15 amino acids. After removal of 5 bases from V and 3 bases from J, the junction contained 6 bases not matched to a gene. Germline V CDR1 and CDR2: SGHNT, YYREEE (reference sequence). The DNA of the CDR3 is TGTGCCAGCAGTCCGGGGGGGCGAGACACCGGGGAGCTGTTTTTT. It encodes CASSPGGRDTGELFF.

The sample holds a few counts of this clonotype. This chain uses TRBV5-1 with TRBJ2-7; 9 positions agree with TRBD1. Per germline, CDR1 SGHRS and CDR2 YFSETQ. The CDR3 totals 15 residues. With V trimmed by 4 bases and J by 0 bases, 5 bases remained unmatched. The CDR3 reads CASSPGQGSSYEQYF. The DNA for the CDR3 is TGCGCCAGCAGCCCGGGACAGGGTAGCTCCTACGAGCAGTACTTC.

The V and J genes are TRBV6-5 and TRBJ2-7; the D is unclear. V lost 6 bases and J 0 bases, leaving 15 bases between the germline ends. The CDR3 spans 15 residues. From germline, CDR1 is MNHEY and CDR2 SVGAGI. The CDR3 reads CASSRAGRSSYEQYF. In DNA, the CDR3 is TGTGCCAGCAGCCGGGCTGGACGGAGCTCCTACGAGCAGTACTTC.

Of note for this clonotype: A much larger clone differs by one base, so this may be a read error. This rearrangement joins TRBV4-1 to TRBJ2-2; 12 bases map to TRBD2. The CDR3 loop spans 20 amino acids. Per germline, CDR1 MGHRA and CDR2 YSYEKL. The CDR3 DNA follows: TGCGCCAGCAGCCAAGATCATGCACTAGCGGGGGGCTCGAACACCTGGGAGCTGTTTTTT. It codes for CASSQDHALAGGSNTWELFF.

The chain links TRBV4-3 to TRBJ1-3, with no clear D. V was cut by 1 base and J by 4 bases, with 8 bases left in between. This CDR3 has 14 residues. The germline V gene has CDR1 LGHNA and CDR2 YSLEER. The CDR3 bases are TGCGCCAGCAGCCAAGTTCTGCGGGGAAACACCATATATTTT. Protein product: CASSQVLRGNTIYF.

This clonotype was counted a few times. The genes are TRBV5-1 and TRBJ2-3; D is perhaps TRBD1 or TRBD2 (6 bases each). From germline, CDR1 is SGHRS and CDR2 YFSETQ. This CDR3 is built from 16 residues. The ends were cut back, 4 bases at V and 5 bases at J, with 20 bases in the middle. The CDR3 bases are TGCGCCAGCAGCCTAGGATGGGGGGCGGCCGGAGATACGCAGTATTTT. As protein: CASSLGWGAAGDTQYF.

This chain joins TRBV11-2 and TRBJ1-1; D ambiguous. Trimming pared 3 bases from V and 3 bases from J, leaving 8 bases between. From germline, CDR1 is SGHAT and CDR2 FQNNGV. CDR3 length: 13 residues. The CDR3: CASSLTPDTEAFF. CDR3 sequence (DNA): TGTGCCAGCAGCTTGACCCCTGACACTGAAGCTTTCTTT.

Ten or more counts support this clonotype. This chain uses TRBV5-5 with TRBJ1-1; D is uncertain. Trimming shortened V by 4 bases and J by 2 bases, and 15 bases separated the two germline ends. The CDR3 spans 15 residues. The germline V gene encodes CDR1 SGHKS and CDR2 YYEKEE (reference sequence). The CDR3 coding sequence is TGTGCCAGCAGCCTTGTTGGGCTGCCTAACACTGAAGCTTTCTTT. Its protein product is CASSLVGLPNTEAFF.

The chain recombines TRBV7-9 with TRBJ2-1, with TRBD2 matching over 12 bases. Germline lookup yields CDR1 SEHNR and CDR2 FQNEAQ (reference sequence). The CDR3 is made up of 14 amino acids. With V trimmed by 5 bases and J by 9 bases, 5 bases remained unmatched. CDR3 residues: CASSPSGGAIEQFF. Here the CDR3 DNA reads TGTGCCAGCAGCCCTAGCGGGGGGGCGATTGAGCAGTTCTTC.

CDR3 sequence reads: CASSKTGVDTEAFF. The CDR3 region has the DNA TGTGCCAGCAGCAAGACAGGGGTAGACACTGAAGCTTTCTTT. V and J are TRBV7-8 and TRBJ1-1; 8 bases are shared with TRBD1. The CDR3 sequence is 14 residues long. Germline assignment: CDR1 SGHVS and CDR2 FQNEAQ. J gave up 3 bases and V 5 bases, and 5 bases lay outside the gene matches.

The chain is built from TRBV20-1 and TRBJ1-1, with D perhaps TRBD1 (5 bases). The CDR3 runs 12 residues. V was cut by 0 bases and J by 4 bases, with 6 bases left in between. Germline V gives CDR1 DFQATT, CDR2 SNEGSKA (reference sequence). The DNA of the CDR3 is TGCAGTGCTAGAGATGGGACCACTGAAGCTTTCTTT. Translation: CSARDGTTEAFF.

This clonotype occurred a few times. V and J are TRBV7-2 and TRBJ2-1; 7 nucleotides line up with TRBD2. Germline trimming cut 3 bases from V and 9 bases from J; bases unmatched to any gene: 8. The CDR3 covers 14 residues. Germline V lookup: CDR1 SGHTA, CDR2 FQGNSA. CDR3 DNA: TGTGCCAGCAGCTTCACGGGGGGTGGGATTGAGCAGTTCTTC. Translated: CASSFTGGGIEQFF.

Comment on this clonotype: The junction shows a germline mismatch at one end, possibly a read error. J is TRBJ1-6 and V is TRBV4-1, with no clear D. CDR1 is MGHRA and CDR2 is YSYEKL in the germline V gene. The CDR3 consists of 12 residues. The CDR3 DNA sequence: TGCGCCAGCAGCCAGGAGGATTCACCCCTCAACTTT. Translated, it gives CASSQEDSPLNF.

The rearrangement links TRBV5-1 to TRBJ2-3; perhaps TRBD2 as D (5 bases). Germline CDR1 SGHRS, CDR2 YFSETQ. The germline V and J ends were trimmed by 0 bases and 5 bases, with 13 bases remaining between them. The length of the CDR3 is 15 residues. The DNA for the CDR3 is TGCGCCAGCAGCTTGGACCTTTCCGAGGGAGATACGCAGTATTTT. This gives the protein CASSLDLSEGDTQYF.

A few counts support this clonotype. The chain is built from TRBV5-1 and TRBJ1-4; no clear D. Germline CDR1 and CDR2: SGHRS and YFSETQ. This CDR3 contains 13 residues. Trimming stripped 6 bases from V and 4 bases from J, with 10 bases between. The CDR3 here is CASTQPGNEKLFF. In DNA form, the CDR3 reads TGCGCCAGCACCCAACCGGGTAATGAAAAACTGTTTTTT.

The chain has TRBV21-1 and TRBJ1-6; the D call TRBD1 from the table was never checked on the DNA. TRBV21-1 is a documented pseudogene. The CDR3 is made up of 17 amino acids. Here the CDR3 DNA reads TGTGCCAGCAGCAAAGAGGGGCACAAGTATCGGGATTCACCCCTCCACTTT. It is translated as CASSKEGHKYRDSPLHF.

There are a few counts of this clonotype. This rearrangement joins TRBV20-1 to TRBJ2-3; TRBD1 agrees at 8 bases. The CDR3 runs to 14 residues. Looked up from germline, CDR1 is DFQATT and CDR2 is SNEGSKA (reference sequence). The V segment lost 5 bases and the J segment 2 bases; nucleotides outside the gene matches: 6. The CDR3 DNA is TGCAGTGCTGGACAGGGAGTACACACAGATACGCAGTATTTT. As protein: CSAGQGVHTDTQYF.

This chain uses TRBV6-6 with TRBJ2-7; D uncertain. The CDR3 totals 13 residues. Per the germline V gene, CDR1 is MNHNY and CDR2 is SVGAGI (reference sequence). CDR3 loop: CSSSYSTQYEQYV. The CDR3 bases are TGTTCCAGCAGTTACTCGACCCAGTACGAGCAGTACGTC.

This chain uses TRBV5-1 with TRBJ2-1, with D possibly TRBD1 on 6 matching bases. Per germline, CDR1 SGHRS and CDR2 YFSETQ. V was shortened by 7 bases and J by 7 bases, with 18 bases between the two germline ends. The CDR3 is 14 residues long. The CDR3 protein is CASDRDTNGNEQFF. DNA for the CDR3: TGCGCCAGCGACCGGGACACCAACGGGAATGAGCAGTTCTTC.

The V call is TRBV19, the J call TRBJ1-5; weak D call: TRBD1 (5 bases). The CDR3 is 17 amino acids. V lost 0 bases and J 4 bases, leaving 16 bases between the germline ends. Germline V gives CDR1 LNHDA, CDR2 SQIVND (reference sequence). For the CDR3, the DNA is TGTGCCAGTAGTATAGATCAGTTCCGACGGGGGAATCAGCCCCAGCATTTT. It translates to CASSIDQFRRGNQPQHF.

The V gene is TRBV5-1, the J gene TRBJ1-4; maybe TRBD1 (6 bases). Trimming removed 3 bases from V and 5 bases from J, with 20 bases in between. The CDR3 runs to 17 residues. CDR1 is SGHRS and CDR2 is YFSETQ in the germline V gene. CDR3 bases: TGCGCCAGCAGCTCGGGGGCCGGCGCGGGGCCGAATGAAAAACTGTTTTTT. This encodes CASSSGAGAGPNEKLFF.

The gene calls are TRBV20-1 and TRBJ2-3; 11 bases fit TRBD1. Germline V gives CDR1 DFQATT, CDR2 SNEGSKA (reference sequence). V trimming: 3 bases; J trimming: 3 bases; junction bases outside the gene matches: 5. The CDR3 consists of 15 residues. CDR3: CSASTGTGGTDTQYF. CDR3 nucleotides: TGCAGTGCTAGTACCGGGACAGGGGGAACAGATACGCAGTATTTT.

The V and J genes are TRBV6-2 or TRBV6-3 and TRBJ1-1; D not resolved. The CDR3 is 15 residues long. Trimming removed 5 bases at V and 11 bases at J, with 24 bases between. CDR1 and CDR2 from the germline V gene are MNHEY and SVGEGT. The CDR3 reads CASSLHGDRPQVAFF. For the CDR3, the DNA is TGTGCCAGCAGTCTCCATGGGGATAGGCCCCAAGTTGCTTTCTTT.

Ten or more counts support this clonotype. V is TRBV6-5 and J is TRBJ2-7; 9 nucleotides agree with TRBD1. This CDR3 is built from 13 residues. Germline CDR1 and CDR2: MNHEY and SVGAGI. After removal of 10 bases from V and 3 bases from J, the junction contained 7 bases not matched to a gene. The CDR3 sequence is CATTGTGSYEQYF. CDR3 nucleotides: TGTGCCACAACGGGGACAGGGAGCTACGAGCAGTACTTC.